Here is one TCR beta chain with its context. These data belong to a study of shared clonotypes between healthy human individuals. The length of the CDR3 is 16 residues. CDR1 SGHAT and CDR2 FQNNGV come from the germline V gene. The V end was cut by 0 bases, the J end by 4 bases, with 13 bases between. Profiling relied on immunoSEQ multiplex PCR, and the TCRdb table lists in-frame clones only, not all of them. The sample yields hundreds of thousands of clones, roughly 95% seen once. As defined, naive CD8 cells were CD45RO-negative and positively selected for CCR7, with terminally differentiated effector memory CD45RA+ cells excluded. The donors, healthy adults who were HIV-negative, had experienced no recent acute infections or vaccinations.

This sequence joins TRBV11-2 and TRBJ1-5, with D tentatively TRBD1 (5 bases). The source is a woman aged 25 to 39 in good health. Sequencing was carried out using naive CD8+ T cells sorted from blood. The CDR3 reads CASSLDHGAGNQPQHF. The DNA for the CDR3 is TGTGCCAGCAGCTTAGACCACGGGGCAGGGAATCAGCCCCAGCATTTT.